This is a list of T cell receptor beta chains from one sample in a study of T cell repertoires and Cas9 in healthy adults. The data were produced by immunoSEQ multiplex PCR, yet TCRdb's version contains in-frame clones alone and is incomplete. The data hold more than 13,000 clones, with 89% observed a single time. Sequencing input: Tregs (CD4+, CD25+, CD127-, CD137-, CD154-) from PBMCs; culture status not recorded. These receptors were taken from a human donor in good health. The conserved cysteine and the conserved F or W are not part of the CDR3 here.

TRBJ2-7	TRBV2	ASIPGQGPYEQY
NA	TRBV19	ASSRAWGAYEQY
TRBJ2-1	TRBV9	ASSAGAGVQNEQF
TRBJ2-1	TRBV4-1	ASSPKRPFLVSPYNEQF
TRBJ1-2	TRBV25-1	ASRGRGGDGYT
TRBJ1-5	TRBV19	ASSPLGRDGQPQH
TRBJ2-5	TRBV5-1	ASSLGTGGIETQY
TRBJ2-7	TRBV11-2	ASSAGTGGSSGY
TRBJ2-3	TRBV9	ASSVHRGVRY
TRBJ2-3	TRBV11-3	ASSLGIRQGTDTQY
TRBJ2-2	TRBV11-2	ASSLVSFRAIYGELF
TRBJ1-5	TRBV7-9	ASSPGGVDNQPQH
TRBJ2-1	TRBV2	ASKYLAQTYNEQF
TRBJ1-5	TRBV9	ASSVGPGPNQPQH
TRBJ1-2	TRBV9	ASSVGPQGDGYT
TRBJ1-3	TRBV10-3	AISDNPDIFSGNTIY
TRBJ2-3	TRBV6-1	ASSEAKSDTQY
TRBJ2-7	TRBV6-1	ASSMTSGAYEQY
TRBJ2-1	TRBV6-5	ASTEIPQGEQF
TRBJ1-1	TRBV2	ASSARTGVNTEAF
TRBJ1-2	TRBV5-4	ASSLQGSNYGYT
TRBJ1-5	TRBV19	ASTPDREDQPQH
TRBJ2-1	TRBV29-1	SVGKAHEQF
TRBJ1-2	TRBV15	ATSRDQGGYT
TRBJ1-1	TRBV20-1	SGDGTEAF
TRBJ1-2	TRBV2	ASSFWRGYT
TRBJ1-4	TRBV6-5	ASSFHGGGDEKLF
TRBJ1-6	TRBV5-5	ASSLAGLLSVSPLH
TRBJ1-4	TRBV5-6	ASSLGQPNEKLF
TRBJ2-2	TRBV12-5	ASGSSVTGELF
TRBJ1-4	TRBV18	ASSPSVATNEKLF
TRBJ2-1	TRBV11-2	ASSLDLVGAQRGEQF
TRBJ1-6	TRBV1	TSSQDSSSYNSPLH
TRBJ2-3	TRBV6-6	ASMASGGRTDTQY
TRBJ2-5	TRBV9	ASSVGTQQETQY
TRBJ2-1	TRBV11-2	ASSLDRNNEQF
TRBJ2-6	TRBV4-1	ASSQDLAGGLANVLT
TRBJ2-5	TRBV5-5	ASSLGSKETQY
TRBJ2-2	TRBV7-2	ASSFRGGGTGELF
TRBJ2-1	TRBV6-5	ASSYRGDNEQF
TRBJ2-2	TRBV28	ASSLIPGTGTGELF
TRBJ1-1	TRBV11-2	ASSPGGRVAEAF
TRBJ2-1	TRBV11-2	ASSTGVAGANEQF
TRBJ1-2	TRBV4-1	ASSQGLGRSNYGYT
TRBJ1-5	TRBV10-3	AISVEGGNQPQH
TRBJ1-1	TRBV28	ASSWAYGGEFTEAF
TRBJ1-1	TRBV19	ASSISAGEAF
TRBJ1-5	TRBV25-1	ASSASGTENQPQH
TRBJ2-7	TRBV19	ASSIRVTYEQY
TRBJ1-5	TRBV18	ASSPSGGYSNQPQH
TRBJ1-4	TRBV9	ASSKQGGANEKLF
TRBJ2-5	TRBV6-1	ASSEITGGWQTQY
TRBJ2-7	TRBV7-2	ASSFEGGRYEQY
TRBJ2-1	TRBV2	ASSVGAGGLRNNEQF
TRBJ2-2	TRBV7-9	ASSLFSGRSNTGELF